These 26 T cell receptor beta chains were sequenced from one sample in a study of blood T cells in healthy people across ages. Primers used in a second PCR of about 7 to 12 cycles were a sample-barcoded 5' primer and a J-beta primer mix. TCRdb reprocessed the 5' RACE reads via MiXCR and lists one record per CDR3 protein. The repertoire includes 1.8 million or so distinct CDR3 sequences, more than 35% of them detected once, and 23% sits in the top ten. The specimen sequenced was blood. These receptors originate from a human donor in good health.

The table lists this clonotype with a count of one. The chain recombines TRBV11-3 with TRBJ1-1, with 7 bases aligning to TRBD1. CDR1 and CDR2 from the germline V gene are SGHNT and YENEEA. The CDR3 runs 14 residues. V dropped 4 bases and J dropped 1; count of bases not matched to a gene: 3. CDR3 in DNA: TGTGCCAGCAGCTGGGACAGTGCGAACACTGAAGCTTTCTTT. Its protein product is CASSWDSANTEAFF.

The chain employs TRBV28 and TRBJ2-5, with 10 bases that match TRBD1. In germline, CDR1 is MDHEN, CDR2 SYDVKM. This CDR3 has 14 residues. V lost 11 bases, J lost 4 bases, and 10 bases stayed unmatched. The CDR3 spells CAGGRQGALETQYF. The CDR3 DNA reads as TGTGCCGGCGGGCGACAGGGGGCTCTAGAGACCCAGTACTTC.

This clonotype was detected only a few times. The rearrangement joins TRBV12-3 or TRBV12-4 to TRBJ1-2, with D uncertain. The CDR3 has 12 residues. Between the trimmed V and J ends, which lost 5 bases and 5 bases, there was a span of 9 bases. CDR3 nucleotides: TGTGCCAGCAGTCTGAGTATTTATGGCTACACCTTC. As protein: CASSLSIYGYTF.

This clonotype was recorded a few times. The chain's CDR3 is CASSGVPGQGIGEQFF. The CDR3 nucleotides are TGTGCCAGCAGCGGAGTCCCGGGACAGGGAATTGGGGAGCAGTTCTTC. J is TRBJ2-1 and V is TRBV9; 9 bases are shared with TRBD1. The CDR3 is 16 amino acids. The V and J ends lost 3 bases and 10 bases, in that order; junction bases with no gene match: 14. Germline assignment: CDR1 SGDLS and CDR2 YYNGEE.

This chain connects TRBV5-5 to TRBJ2-4; D is perhaps TRBD1 (6 bases). The DNA end favors TRBJ2-7, so the J call may be wrong. This CDR3 region has 14 residues. In germline, CDR1 is SGHKS, CDR2 YYEKEE (reference sequence). The CDR3 DNA sequence: TGTGCCAGCAGCTTGGAGAGGACAGTCCACGAGCAGTACTTC. This gives the protein CASSLERTVHEQYF.

The chain combines TRBV6-1 with TRBJ2-7; TRBD1 is a possible D gene (6 bases). V lost 4 bases and J 3 bases, leaving 19 bases between the germline ends. Germline V lookup: CDR1 MNHNS, CDR2 SASEGT. CDR3 length: 16 amino acids. The CDR3: CASSGIFDRYHYEQYF. Here the CDR3 DNA reads TGTGCCAGCAGTGGGATTTTCGACAGGTATCACTACGAGCAGTACTTC.

J is TRBJ1-1 and V is TRBV12-3 or TRBV12-4; unclear D gene. The CDR3 loop spans 13 amino acids. V was clipped by 8 bases and J by 4 bases, with 14 bases between them. DNA for the CDR3: TGTGCCAGCTTATCGACGTGGAGCACTGAAGCTTTCTTT. This codes for CASLSTWSTEAFF.

This sequence joins TRBV20-1 and TRBJ2-5, with TRBD2 matching over 10 bases. This CDR3 has 13 amino acids. Germline CDR1 and CDR2: DFQATT and SNEGSKA (reference sequence). Trimming cost V 6 bases and J 8 bases; bases outside gene matches: 9. The CDR3 spells CSATILAGDTQYF. The DNA for the CDR3 is TGCAGTGCCACGATCCTAGCGGGGGACACCCAGTACTTC.

In its sample, this clonotype was seen many times. The chain couples TRBV5-5 to TRBJ2-7; 10 bases fit TRBD1. V trimming: 2 bases; J trimming: 6 bases; junction bases outside the gene matches: 5. The CDR3 has 14 amino acids. Germline loops: CDR1 SGHKS, CDR2 YYEKEE (reference sequence). The CDR3 here is CASSFPGQGTEQYF. In DNA, the CDR3 is TGTGCCAGCAGCTTCCCGGGACAGGGGACCGAGCAGTACTTC.

V and J are TRBV4-1 and TRBJ2-3; D is perhaps TRBD2 (6 bases). V was trimmed by 5 bases and J by 1 base, leaving 10 bases between them. Germline lookup yields CDR1 MGHRA and CDR2 YSYEKL. The CDR3 sequence is 14 residues long. Here the CDR3 DNA reads TGCGCCAGCAGCGCCGGGACTGGCACAGATACGCAGTATTTT. It codes for CASSAGTGTDTQYF.

V is TRBV6-5 and J is TRBJ1-1; 8 nucleotides align to TRBD1. The V gene's germline CDR1 is MNHEY and CDR2 SVGAGI. J lost 1 base, V lost 6 bases, and 4 bases had no gene match. The CDR3 contains 14 residues. The CDR3 sequence is CASRGQGPNTEAFF. CDR3 in DNA: TGTGCCAGCAGAGGACAGGGTCCGAACACTGAAGCTTTCTTT.

About this clonotype: Relative to the germline gene, one junction end is altered; a read error may explain this. The chain couples TRBV6-4 to TRBJ2-1; 7 bases agree with TRBD2. There are 17 residues in the CDR3. Germline CDR1 reads MRHNA; CDR2 reads SNTAGT. CDR3 amino acids: CPSSDQPLAASYNEQFF. The CDR3 DNA reads as TGTCCCAGCAGTGACCAACCTCTAGCGGCCTCCTACAATGAGCAGTTCTTC.

The chain carries TRBV3-1 and TRBJ1-2; D might be TRBD1 (6 bases). The CDR3 loop spans 15 amino acids. Trimming cost V 1 base and J 3 bases, with 12 bases left between them. Looked up from germline, CDR1 is LGHDT and CDR2 is YNNKEL (reference sequence). The CDR3 loop reads CASSQGTRGYYGYTF. For the CDR3, the DNA is TGTGCCAGCAGCCAAGGCACCAGGGGCTACTATGGCTACACCTTC.

Regarding this clonotype: A junction end diverges from the germline sequence, so it may reflect a read error. The rearrangement uses TRBV6-2 or TRBV6-3 and TRBJ1-1; D unclear. The CDR3 covers 14 residues. In germline, CDR1 is MNHEY, CDR2 SVGEGT. The CDR3 coding sequence is TGTGCCAGCAGTTGGGCACCGAGGAACACTAAAGCTTTCTTT. It codes for CASSWAPRNTKAFF.

The chain combines TRBV28 with TRBJ2-1, with D unclear. In germline, CDR1 is MDHEN, CDR2 SYDVKM. The ends were cut back, 0 bases at V and 2 bases at J, with 2 bases in the middle. This CDR3 spans 13 amino acids. The CDR3 is CASSLWTYNEQFF. CDR3 nucleotides: TGTGCCAGCAGTTTATGGACCTACAATGAGCAGTTCTTC. The whole variable domain, remainder taken from reference TRBV28 and TRBJ2-1, is DVKVTQSSRYLVKRTGEKVFLECVQDMDHENMFWYRQDPGLGLRLIYFSYDVKMKEKGDIPEGYSVSREKKERFSLILESASTNQTSMYLCASSLWTYNEQFFGPGTRLTVL.

V and J are TRBV7-2 and TRBJ2-7, with D perhaps TRBD2 (5 bases). Trimming took off 2 bases at V and 3 bases at J, with 11 bases between the two ends. The CDR3 contains 14 residues. The germline CDR1 and CDR2 sequences are SGHTA and FQGNSA. The CDR3 nucleotides are TGTGCCAGCAGCTTATACGGGGTAGGCTACGAGCAGTACTTC. Amino acid sequence: CASSLYGVGYEQYF.

This clonotype has more than one count but fewer than ten. The chain recombines TRBV5-1 with TRBJ1-2; D may be TRBD1 (5 bases). This CDR3 comprises 15 residues. V was shortened by 3 bases and J by 0 bases, with 12 bases between the two germline ends. Germline V gene data show CDR1 as SGHRS and CDR2 as YFSETQ. DNA for the CDR3: TGCGCCAGCAGCTCAGGGACGTATCCTAACTATGGCTACACCTTC. The encoded protein is CASSSGTYPNYGYTF.

The chain employs TRBV12-3 or TRBV12-4 and TRBJ2-2; perhaps TRBD2 as D (7 bases). This CDR3 comprises 15 residues. Trimming cost V 3 bases and J 3 bases, with 11 bases left between them. The CDR3: CASSFVRGHTGELFF. CDR3 DNA: TGTGCCAGCAGTTTTGTGCGGGGGCACACCGGGGAGCTGTTTTTT.

The chain has TRBV5-6 and TRBJ2-3, with D maybe TRBD2 (5 bases). With 0 bases removed from V and 1 base from J, the gap between germline ends came to 12 bases. The CDR3 contains 16 residues. Germline CDR1 reads SGHDT; CDR2 reads YYEEEE. The CDR3 spells CASSLGVARRTDTQYF. The CDR3 DNA reads as TGTGCCAGCAGCTTGGGGGTAGCGCGACGCACAGATACGCAGTATTTT.

The gene calls are TRBV27 and TRBJ1-2, with 7 bases matching TRBD1. This CDR3 is built from 14 residues. The germline gives CDR1 MNHEY, CDR2 SMNVEV (reference sequence). Losses at the gene ends were 8 bases for V and 4 bases for J; bases not matched to a gene: 10. CDR3 protein: CASAQGGFLYGYTF. The CDR3 DNA reads TGTGCCAGCGCTCAGGGGGGTTTCCTCTATGGCTACACCTTC.

A few counts support this clonotype. The chain uses TRBV29-1 and TRBJ1-2, with D maybe TRBD1 (6 bases). Germline V CDR1 and CDR2: SQVTM, ANQGSEA. V lost 6 bases to trimming and J lost 6 bases, with 20 bases between them. This CDR3 is built from 14 residues. This chain's CDR3 is CSVPIAGGRNGYTF. CDR3 bases: TGCAGCGTCCCAATTGCCGGGGGGCGGAATGGCTACACCTTC.

V gene TRBV11-2 combines with J gene TRBJ2-1; no definite D call. The germline V gene encodes CDR1 SGHAT and CDR2 FQNNGV. This CDR3 has 13 residues. The V end was cut by 6 bases, the J end by 9 bases, with 15 bases between. The CDR3 DNA follows: TGTGCCAGCAGTTCCCCCAGGTTTTCTGAGCAGTTCTTC. Translation gives CASSSPRFSEQFF.

This clonotype has only a few counts. V and J are TRBV7-2 and TRBJ1-2, with TRBD1 as a possible D gene (5 bases). This CDR3 contains 17 residues. Germline CDR1 is SGHTA and CDR2 is FQGNSA. V lost 3 bases to trimming and J lost 7 bases, with 24 bases between them. The CDR3 loop is CASSFALGQLGRGGYTF. The CDR3 DNA sequence: TGTGCCAGCAGCTTCGCTCTGGGGCAGTTAGGACGAGGTGGCTACACCTTC.

V gene TRBV6-5 combines with J gene TRBJ2-7, with D perhaps being TRBD1 or TRBD2 (6 bases each). This CDR3 has 14 residues. V was trimmed by 7 bases and J by 7 bases, leaving 20 bases between them. Germline V gene data show CDR1 as MNHEY and CDR2 as SVGAGI. The CDR3 bases are TGTGCCAGCACCCCTGGGCCCCGGGGGCGAGAGCAGTACTTC. Translation: CASTPGPRGREQYF.

This clonotype has only a few counts. This chain connects TRBV29-1 to TRBJ1-2, with 8 bases identical to TRBD1. From germline, CDR1 is SQVTM and CDR2 ANQGSEA. The CDR3 spans 13 residues. V lost 1 base and J lost 8; bases outside the gene matches: 6. The CDR3: CSVEGQGAWGYTF. The CDR3 DNA is TGCAGCGTTGAAGGGCAGGGGGCATGGGGCTACACCTTC.

The rearrangement links TRBV12-3 or TRBV12-4 to TRBJ2-7, with D maybe TRBD1 (6 bases). Between the trimmed V and J ends, which lost 5 bases and 3 bases, there was a span of 20 bases. The CDR3 sequence is 16 residues long. The CDR3 reads CASSLSRDKWGYEQYF. Here the CDR3 DNA reads TGTGCCAGCAGTCTCTCCCGGGACAAATGGGGCTACGAGCAGTACTTC.